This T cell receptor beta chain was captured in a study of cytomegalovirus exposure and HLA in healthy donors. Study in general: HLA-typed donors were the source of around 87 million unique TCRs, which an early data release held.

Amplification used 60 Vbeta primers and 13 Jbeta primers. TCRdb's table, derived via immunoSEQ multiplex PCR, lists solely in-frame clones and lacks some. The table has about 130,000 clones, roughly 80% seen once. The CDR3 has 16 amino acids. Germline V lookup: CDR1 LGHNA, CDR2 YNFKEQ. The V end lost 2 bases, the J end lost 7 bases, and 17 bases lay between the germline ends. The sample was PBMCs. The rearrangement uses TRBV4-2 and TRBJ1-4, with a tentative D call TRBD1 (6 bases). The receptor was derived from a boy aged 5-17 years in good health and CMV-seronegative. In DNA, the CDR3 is TGTGCCAGCAGCCAATACCCGGGGGGCCGGGGTGAAAAACTGTTTTTT. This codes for CASSQYPGGRGEKLFF.